This T cell receptor (beta chain) was obtained from a study of cytomegalovirus exposure and HLA in healthy donors. J was trimmed by 6 bases and V by 5 bases; bases with no gene match: 7. CDR3 length equals 14 residues. CDR1 is SGHRS, CDR2 YFSETQ, per germline. About this clone: The antigen remains undetermined.

Amplification used 60 Vbeta primers and 13 Jbeta primers. Assay used: immunoSEQ multiplex PCR; TCRdb lists only in-frame clones, some missing. Among some 150,000 clones listed, roughly 76% were seen once. General study findings and limits: Later analysis suggested links between common viral pathogens and several top significant clusters. With later analysis, a missense DCLRE1C variant became linked to TCR beta V- and J-gene trimming.

J is TRBJ2-3 and V is TRBV5-1, with 9 bases that match TRBD1. The sample was PBMCs. This TCR derives from a woman between 50 and 59 years old in good health and CMV-seronegative. This CDR3 reads CASRRTGEVDTQYF. CDR3 nucleotide sequence: TGCGCCAGCAGACGGACAGGGGAAGTGGATACGCAGTATTTT.